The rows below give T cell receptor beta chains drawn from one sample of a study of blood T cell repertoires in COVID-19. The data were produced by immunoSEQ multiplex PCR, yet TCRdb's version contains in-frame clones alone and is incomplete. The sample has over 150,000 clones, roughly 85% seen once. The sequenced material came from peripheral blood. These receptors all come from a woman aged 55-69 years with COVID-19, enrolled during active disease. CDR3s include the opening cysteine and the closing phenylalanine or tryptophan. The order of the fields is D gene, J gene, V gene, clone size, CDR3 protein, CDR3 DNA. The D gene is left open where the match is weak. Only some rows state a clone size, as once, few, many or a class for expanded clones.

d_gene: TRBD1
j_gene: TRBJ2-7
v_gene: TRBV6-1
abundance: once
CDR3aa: CASSERGQGIYEQYF
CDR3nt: TGTGCCAGCAGTGAACGGGGACAGGGGATCTACGAGCAGTACTTC

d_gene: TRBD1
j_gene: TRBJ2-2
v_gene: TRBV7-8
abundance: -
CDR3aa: CASSSELQGAGELFF
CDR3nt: TGTGCCAGCAGCTCGGAGCTACAGGGGGCCGGGGAGCTGTTTTTT

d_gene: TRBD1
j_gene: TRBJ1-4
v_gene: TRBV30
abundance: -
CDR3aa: CAWTRQGGEKLFF
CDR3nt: TGTGCCTGGACCCGACAGGGTGGTGAAAAACTGTTTTTT

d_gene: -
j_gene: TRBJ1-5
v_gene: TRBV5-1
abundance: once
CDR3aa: CASSLEGKGNQPQHF
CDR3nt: TGCGCCAGCAGCTTGGAGGGGAAAGGCAATCAGCCCCAGCATTTT

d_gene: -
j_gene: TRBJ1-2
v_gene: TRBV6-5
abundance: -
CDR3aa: CASSSYAGTLDGYTF
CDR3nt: TGTGCCAGCAGTTCGTACGCCGGGACACTCGATGGCTACACCTTC

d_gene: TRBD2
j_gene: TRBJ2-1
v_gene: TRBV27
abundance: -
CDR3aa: CASSLLAGGSNEQFF
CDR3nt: TGTGCCAGCAGTTTATTAGCGGGAGGGTCCAATGAGCAGTTCTTC

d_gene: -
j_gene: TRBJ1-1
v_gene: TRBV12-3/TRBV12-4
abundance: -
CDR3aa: CATQRGTNTEAFF
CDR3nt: TGTGCCACCCAGCGGGGAACGAACACTGAAGCTTTCTTT

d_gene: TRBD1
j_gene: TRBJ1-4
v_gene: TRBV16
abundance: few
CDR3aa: CASSHPGQGGEKLFF
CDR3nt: TGTGCCAGCAGCCACCCGGGACAGGGAGGTGAAAAACTGTTTTTT

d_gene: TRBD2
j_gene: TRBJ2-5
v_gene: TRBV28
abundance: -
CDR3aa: CASSLLAGARVGTQYF
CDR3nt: TGTGCCAGCAGTTTACTAGCGGGAGCGAGGGTAGGGACCCAGTACTTC

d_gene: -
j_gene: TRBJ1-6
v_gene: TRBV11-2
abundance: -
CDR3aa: CASSLPLTVNNSPLHF
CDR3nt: TGTGCCAGCAGCTTGCCCCTGACAGTAAATAATTCACCCCTCCACTTT

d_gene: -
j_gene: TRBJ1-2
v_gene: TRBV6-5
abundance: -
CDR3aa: CATSGGGGYTF
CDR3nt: TGTGCCACCAGCGGGGGGGGCGGCTACACCTTC

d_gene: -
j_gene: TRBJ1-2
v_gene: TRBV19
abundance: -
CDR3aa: CASSTGAVGYTF
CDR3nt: TGTGCCAGTAGTACAGGGGCTGTAGGCTACACCTTC

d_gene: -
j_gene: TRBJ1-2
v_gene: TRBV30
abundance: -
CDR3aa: CAWSVTRVFNYGYTF
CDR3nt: TGTGCCTGGAGTGTAACCAGGGTTTTTAACTATGGCTACACCTTC

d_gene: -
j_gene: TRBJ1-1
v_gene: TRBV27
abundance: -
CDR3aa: CASSYLTGTEAFF
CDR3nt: TGTGCCAGCAGTTACCTCACCGGGACTGAAGCTTTCTTT

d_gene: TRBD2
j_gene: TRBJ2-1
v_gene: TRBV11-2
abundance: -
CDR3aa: CASSPTSGGRFRDNEQFF
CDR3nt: TGTGCCAGCAGCCCGACTAGCGGGGGCCGTTTTAGGGACAATGAGCAGTTCTTC

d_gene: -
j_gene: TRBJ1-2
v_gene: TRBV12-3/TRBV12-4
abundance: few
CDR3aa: CASSLTEHYGYTF
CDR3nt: TGTGCCAGCAGTTTAACAGAGCACTATGGCTACACCTTC

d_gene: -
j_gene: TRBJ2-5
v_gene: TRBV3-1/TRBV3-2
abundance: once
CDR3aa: CASSQQGPETQYF
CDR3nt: TGTGCCAGCAGCCAACAGGGGCCCGAGACCCAGTACTTC

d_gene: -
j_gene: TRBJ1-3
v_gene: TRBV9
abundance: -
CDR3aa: CASSVGAASGNTIYF
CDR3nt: TGTGCCAGCAGCGTAGGGGCAGCCTCTGGAAACACCATATATTTT

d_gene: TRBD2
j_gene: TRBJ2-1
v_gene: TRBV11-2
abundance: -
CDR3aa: CASSLDGGGAPNEQFF
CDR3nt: TGTGCCAGCAGCTTAGATGGCGGGGGGGCCCCGAATGAGCAGTTCTTC

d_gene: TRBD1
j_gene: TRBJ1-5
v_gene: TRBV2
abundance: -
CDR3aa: CASSEYGQGALQPQHF
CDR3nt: TGTGCCAGCAGTGAATACGGACAGGGGGCTCTTCAGCCCCAGCATTTT

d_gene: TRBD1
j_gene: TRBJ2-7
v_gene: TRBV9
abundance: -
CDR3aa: CASSPQGAYEQYF
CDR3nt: TGTGCCTCCTCCCCCCAGGGGGCCTACGAGCAGTACTTC

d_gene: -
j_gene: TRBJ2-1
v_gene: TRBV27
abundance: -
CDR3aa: CASSLRPGPVYNEQFF
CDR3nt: TGTGCCAGCAGTTTACGACCAGGGCCCGTTTACAATGAGCAGTTCTTC

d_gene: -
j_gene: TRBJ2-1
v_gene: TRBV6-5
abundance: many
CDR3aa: CASSLAPGSYNEQFF
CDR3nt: TGTGCCAGCAGTCTAGCACCCGGGTCCTACAATGAGCAGTTCTTC

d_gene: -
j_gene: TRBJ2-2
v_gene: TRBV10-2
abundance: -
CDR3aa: CASSESLVSTGELFF
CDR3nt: TGCGCCAGCAGTGAGTCTCTAGTTTCCACCGGGGAGCTGTTTTTT

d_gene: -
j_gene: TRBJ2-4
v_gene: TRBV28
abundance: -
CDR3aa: CASSSPGGTVNIQYF
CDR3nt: TGTGCCAGCAGTTCCCCAGGGGGGACGGTAAACATTCAGTACTTC

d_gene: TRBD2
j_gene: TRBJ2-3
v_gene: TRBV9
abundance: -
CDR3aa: CASSVVVAGATDTQYF
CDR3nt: TGTGCCAGCAGCGTAGTGGTAGCGGGAGCCACAGATACGCAGTATTTT

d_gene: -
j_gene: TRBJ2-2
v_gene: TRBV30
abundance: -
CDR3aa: CACGGQSNTGELFF
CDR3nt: TGTGCCTGCGGCGGACAGTCTAACACCGGGGAGCTGTTTTTT

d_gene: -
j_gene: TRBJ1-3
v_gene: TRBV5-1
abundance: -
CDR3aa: CASSFEGSGNTIYF
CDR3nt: TGCGCCAGCAGCTTTGAGGGATCTGGAAACACCATATATTTT

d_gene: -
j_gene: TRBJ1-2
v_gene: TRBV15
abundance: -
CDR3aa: CATSRKDSGYTF
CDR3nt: TGTGCCACCAGCAGAAAGGACAGTGGCTACACCTTC

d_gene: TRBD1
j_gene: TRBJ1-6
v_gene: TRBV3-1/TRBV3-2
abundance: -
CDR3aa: CASSQAGTGLNNSPLHF
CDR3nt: TGTGCCAGCAGCCAAGCCGGGACAGGATTGAATAATTCACCCCTCCACTTT

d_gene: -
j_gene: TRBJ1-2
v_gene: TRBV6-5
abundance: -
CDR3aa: CASRRTDLDYTF
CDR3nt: TGTGCCAGCAGACGGACAGATCTAGACTACACCTTC

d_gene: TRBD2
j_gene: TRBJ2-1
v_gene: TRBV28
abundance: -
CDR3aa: CASSLEASGGTYNEQFF
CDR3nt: TGTGCCAGCAGTTTAGAGGCTAGCGGGGGAACCTACAATGAGCAGTTCTTC

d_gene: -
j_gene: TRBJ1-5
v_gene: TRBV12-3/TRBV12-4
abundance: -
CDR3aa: CASSLGSHQPQHF
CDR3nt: TGTGCCAGCAGTTTGGGCAGTCATCAGCCCCAGCATTTT

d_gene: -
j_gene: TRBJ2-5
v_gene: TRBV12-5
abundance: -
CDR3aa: CASGPGWRGRETQYF
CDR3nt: TGTGCTAGTGGGCCGGGCTGGAGGGGAAGAGAGACCCAGTACTTC

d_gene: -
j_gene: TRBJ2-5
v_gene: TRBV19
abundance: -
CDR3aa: CASSIAPLGHRETQYF
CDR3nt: TGTGCCAGTAGTATAGCCCCACTCGGACACAGGGAGACCCAGTACTTC

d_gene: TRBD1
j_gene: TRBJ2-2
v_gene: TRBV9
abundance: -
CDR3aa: CASSRQGGNTGELFF
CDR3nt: TGTGCCAGCAGCAGACAGGGGGGGAACACCGGGGAGCTGTTTTTT

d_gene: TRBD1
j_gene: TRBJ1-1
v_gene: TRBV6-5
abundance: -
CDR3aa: CASIGTGVLNTEAFF
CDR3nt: TGTGCCAGCATCGGGACAGGGGTCTTGAACACTGAAGCTTTCTTT

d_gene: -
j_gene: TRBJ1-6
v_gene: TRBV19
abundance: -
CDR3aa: CASTQTGLGGSPLHF
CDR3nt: TGTGCCAGTACCCAGACGGGCCTCGGGGGGTCACCCCTCCACTTT

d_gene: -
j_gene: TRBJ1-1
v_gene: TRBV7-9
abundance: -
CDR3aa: CASSIRERNTEAFF
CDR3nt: TGTGCCAGCAGCATCAGGGAAAGAAACACTGAAGCTTTCTTT

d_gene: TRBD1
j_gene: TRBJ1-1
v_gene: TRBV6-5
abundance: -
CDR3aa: CASSRTGTVTFF
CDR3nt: TGTGCCAGCAGCAGGACAGGGACTGTGACTTTCTTT

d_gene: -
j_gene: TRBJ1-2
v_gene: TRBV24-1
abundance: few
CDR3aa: CATSDSYGGYGYTF
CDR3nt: TGTGCCACCAGTGATTCATACGGTGGTTATGGCTACACCTTC

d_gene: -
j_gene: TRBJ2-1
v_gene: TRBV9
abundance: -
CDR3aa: CASSVEMGVGYNEQFF
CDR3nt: TGTGCCAGCAGCGTAGAAATGGGAGTTGGTTACAATGAGCAGTTCTTC

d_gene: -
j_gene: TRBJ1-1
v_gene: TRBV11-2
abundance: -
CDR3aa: CASSAGRKYTEAFF
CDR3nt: TGTGCCAGCAGCGCGGGACGGAAATACACTGAAGCTTTCTTT

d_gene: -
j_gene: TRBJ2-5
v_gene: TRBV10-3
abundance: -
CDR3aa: CAISGERETQYF
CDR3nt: TGTGCCATCAGTGGGGAGAGAGAGACCCAGTACTTC

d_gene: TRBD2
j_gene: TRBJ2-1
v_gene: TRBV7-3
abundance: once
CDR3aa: CASAAYNGTSALYEQFF
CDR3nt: TGTGCCAGCGCAGCTTATAACGGGACTAGCGCTTTGTATGAGCAGTTCTTC

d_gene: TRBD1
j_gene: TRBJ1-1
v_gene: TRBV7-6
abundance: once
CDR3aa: CASSPQSGGRTEAFF
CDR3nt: TGTGCCAGCAGCCCTCAATCAGGGGGCCGGACTGAAGCTTTCTTT

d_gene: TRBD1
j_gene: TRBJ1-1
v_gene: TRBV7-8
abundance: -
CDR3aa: CASTGQGLMNTEAFF
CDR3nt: TGTGCCAGCACCGGACAGGGTCTCATGAACACTGAAGCTTTCTTT

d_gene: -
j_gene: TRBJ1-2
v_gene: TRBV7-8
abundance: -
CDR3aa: CASSLNFREAGYTF
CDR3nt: TGTGCCAGCAGCTTAAATTTCAGAGAGGCCGGCTACACCTTC

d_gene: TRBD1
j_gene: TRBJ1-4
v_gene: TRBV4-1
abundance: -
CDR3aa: CASRPNRGGNEKLFF
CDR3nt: TGCGCCAGCAGACCTAACAGGGGAGGCAATGAAAAACTGTTTTTT

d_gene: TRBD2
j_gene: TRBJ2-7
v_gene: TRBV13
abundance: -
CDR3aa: CASSTLAGEQYF
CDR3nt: TGTGCCAGCAGCACCCTAGCGGGTGAGCAGTACTTC

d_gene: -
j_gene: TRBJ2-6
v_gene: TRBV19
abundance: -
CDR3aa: CASSRGRGSGANVLTF
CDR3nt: TGTGCCAGTAGTAGAGGAAGGGGCTCTGGGGCCAACGTCCTGACTTTC

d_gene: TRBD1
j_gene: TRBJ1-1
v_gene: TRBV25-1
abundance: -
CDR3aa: CASSLSGQRNTEAFF
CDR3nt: TGTGCCAGCAGTTTATCGGGACAGCGGAACACTGAAGCTTTCTTT

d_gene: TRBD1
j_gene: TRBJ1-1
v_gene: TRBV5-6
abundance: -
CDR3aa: CASSFYDRAEVGAFF
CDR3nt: TGTGCCAGCAGTTTCTATGACAGGGCCGAGGTGGGGGCTTTCTTT

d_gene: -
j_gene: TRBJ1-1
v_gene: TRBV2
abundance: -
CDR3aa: CASSAQQMNTEAFF
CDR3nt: TGTGCCAGCAGTGCACAGCAGATGAACACTGAAGCTTTCTTT